These 32 T cell receptor beta chains originate from one sample sequenced in a study of T cells after somatic rescue of genetic block. Libraries were prepared by immunoSEQ multiplex PCR; TCRdb keeps only in-frame clonotypes and omits some of them. Of tens of thousands of clones in the sample, about nine tenths were seen once. The source material was peripheral blood mononuclear cells (PBMCs). These receptors all stem from a young woman.

The rearrangement joins TRBV10-3 to TRBJ2-3, with D perhaps TRBD1 or TRBD2 (5 bases each). Germline V gene lookup returns CDR1 ENHRY and CDR2 SYGVKD. There are 16 residues in the CDR3. The ends were cut back, 6 bases at V and 4 bases at J, with 20 bases in the middle. CDR3 residues: CAISGFLGVGADTQYF. The DNA for the CDR3 is TGTGCCATCAGCGGTTTTCTGGGGGTTGGGGCAGATACGCAGTATTTT.

V is TRBV27 and J is TRBJ2-1; D is unresolved. The CDR3 sequence is 12 residues long. Trimming shortened V by 2 bases and J by 7 bases, and 6 bases separated the two germline ends. Germline CDR1 reads MNHEY; CDR2 reads SMNVEV (reference sequence). The CDR3 spells CASSLIGNEQFF. The CDR3 DNA reads TGTGCCAGCAGTTTAATTGGAAATGAGCAGTTCTTC.

The rearrangement links TRBV9 to TRBJ2-3; tentative D call: TRBD1 (6 bases). Trimming removed 3 bases at V and 4 bases at J, with 18 bases between. Germline lookup yields CDR1 SGDLS and CDR2 YYNGEE. The CDR3 totals 16 residues. As DNA, the CDR3 is TGTGCCAGCAGCGCCAACACAGGGAACTGGGCAGATACGCAGTATTTT. Residues: CASSANTGNWADTQYF. The full variable domain, rest sourced from reference TRBV9 and TRBJ2-3, is DSGVTQTPKHLITATGQRVTLRCSPRSGDLSVYWYQQSLDQGLQFLIQYYNGEERAKGNILERFSAQQFPDLHSELNLSSLELGDSALYFCASSANTGNWADTQYFGPGTRLTVL.

Here the CDR3 reads CASSLMGSRSEQYF. CDR3 DNA: TGTGCCAGCAGCCTTATGGGTAGCCGTTCCGAGCAGTACTTC. The chain recombines TRBV28 with TRBJ2-7, with D hard to call. The CDR3 consists of 14 residues. Germline V gene lookup returns CDR1 MDHEN and CDR2 SYDVKM. V lost 6 bases to trimming and J lost 6 bases, with 18 bases between them.

The DNA of the CDR3 is TGTGCCAGCAGCCAAGTCTCCATAAACACCGGGGAGCTGTTTTTT. Amino acid sequence: CASSQVSINTGELFF. V and J are TRBV14 and TRBJ2-2; D gene ambiguous. This CDR3 is 15 amino acids long. The germline CDR1 and CDR2 sequences are SGHDN and FVKESK. Trimming stripped 1 base from V and 2 bases from J, with 8 bases between.

The CDR3 reads CASSLRETEAFF. CDR3 DNA sequence: TGTGCCAGCAGTTTACGTGAGACTGAAGCTTTCTTT. This chain uses TRBV28 with TRBJ1-1; no firm D call. Germline assignment: CDR1 MDHEN and CDR2 SYDVKM. Trimming took 2 bases from V and 5 from J, leaving 6 bases between them. The CDR3 has 12 residues.

This chain links TRBV6-5 with TRBJ2-4, with 7 positions matching TRBD2. With 8 bases clipped from V and 7 bases from J, the junction kept 8 bases outside the gene matches. Germline assignment: CDR1 MNHEY and CDR2 SVGAGI. The CDR3 length is 13 residues. CDR3 bases: TGTGCCAGCGGGGCGGGAGTAAACAACATTCAGTACTTC. Its translation is CASGAGVNNIQYF.

V usage is TRBV7-2 and J usage is TRBJ1-1; 8 bases are a match to TRBD1. The CDR3 totals 14 residues. Germline CDR1 reads SGHTA; CDR2 reads FQGNSA. V trimming: 1 base; J trimming: 3 bases; junction bases outside the gene matches: 1. Here the CDR3 DNA reads TGTGCCAGCAGCTTAGGCAGGGGGCACACTGAAGCTTTCTTT. As protein: CASSLGRGHTEAFF.

The chain combines TRBV30 with TRBJ1-1; unclear D gene. Germline V gene lookup returns CDR1 GTSNPN and CDR2 SVGIG (reference sequence). V was clipped by 8 bases and J by 0 bases, with 10 bases between them. This CDR3 is built from 12 residues. Here the CDR3 reads CARHRMNTEAFF. The CDR3 DNA follows: TGTGCCCGACACCGTATGAACACTGAAGCTTTCTTT. Combining the CDR3 with reference TRBV30 and TRBJ1-1 gives the whole variable domain SQTIHQWPATLVQPVGSPLSLECTVEGTSNPNLYWYRQAAGRGLQLLFYSVGIGQISSEVPQNLSASRPQDRQFILSSKKLLLSDSGFYLCARHRMNTEAFFGQGTRLTVV.

The chain couples TRBV5-4 to TRBJ2-7; tentative D call: TRBD1 (6 bases). V was trimmed by 3 bases and J by 6 bases, leaving 16 bases between them. Germline loops: CDR1 SGHNT, CDR2 YYREEE (reference sequence). This CDR3 spans 14 amino acids. CDR3 sequence: CASSYDTGLSEQYF. CDR3 nucleotides: TGTGCCAGCAGCTACGACACAGGGTTGAGCGAGCAGTACTTC.

The chain links TRBV11-1 to TRBJ2-1; D gene ambiguous. Germline loops: CDR1 SGHAT, CDR2 FQDESV (reference sequence). The CDR3 is made up of 14 amino acids. V lost 4 bases to trimming and J lost 4 bases, with 11 bases between them. The CDR3 DNA reads as TGTGCCAGCAGCTCTTCCGGCCTATACAATGAGCAGTTCTTC. It translates to CASSSSGLYNEQFF.

The chain recombines TRBV7-5 with TRBJ1-5; TRBD1 is taken as the D call from the table, unchecked against the DNA. TRBV7-5 is a listed pseudogene. This CDR3 has 17 residues. In DNA form, the CDR3 reads TGTGCCAGAAGCTTAGGGTTTCACAGGGGGCCTGATCAGCCCCAGCATTTT. This codes for CARSLGFHRGPDQPQHF.

The rearrangement links TRBV6-5 to TRBJ2-1; 9 bases line up with TRBD2. Losses at the gene ends were 6 bases for V and 3 bases for J; bases not matched to a gene: 6. Germline assignment: CDR1 MNHEY and CDR2 SVGAGI. The CDR3 has 15 amino acids. In DNA form, the CDR3 reads TGTGCCAGCAGCCCGAGCGGGAGGTTCTACAATGAGCAGTTCTTC. Amino acid sequence: CASSPSGRFYNEQFF.

The gene calls are TRBV18 and TRBJ2-2, with 9 bases fitting TRBD2. Germline assignment: CDR1 KGHSH and CDR2 LQKENI. The junction had 3 bases not matched to a gene; V was cut back by 1 base and J by 6 bases. The CDR3 is made up of 15 amino acids. As DNA, the CDR3 is TGTGCCAGCTCACCACTAGCGGGAGAGGCCGGGGAGCTGTTTTTT. Translated, it gives CASSPLAGEAGELFF.

The J gene is TRBJ2-2, the V gene TRBV5-1; D is uncertain. The germline gives CDR1 SGHRS, CDR2 YFSETQ. Trimming shortened V by 4 bases and J by 0 bases, and 10 bases separated the two germline ends. CDR3 length: 15 residues. Here the CDR3 reads CASSDWKANTGELFF. The CDR3 DNA is TGCGCCAGCAGCGACTGGAAGGCGAACACCGGGGAGCTGTTTTTT. The complete variable domain, with remaining parts taken from reference TRBV5-1 and TRBJ2-2, reads KAGVTQTPRYLIKTRGQQVTLSCSPISGHRSVSWYQQTPGQGLQFLFEYFSETQRNKGNFPGRFSGRQFSNSRSEMNVSTLELGDSALYLCASSDWKANTGELFFGEGSRLTVL.

J is TRBJ2-5 and V is TRBV18; D gene ambiguous. The germline CDR1 and CDR2 sequences are KGHSH and LQKENI. CDR3 length equals 15 residues. The V end was cut by 3 bases, the J end by 1 base, with 12 bases between. This CDR3 is CASSPDVAAQETQYF. The CDR3 DNA reads as TGTGCCAGCTCACCGGACGTGGCGGCCCAAGAGACCCAGTACTTC.

J is TRBJ2-1 and V is TRBV11-2; D perhaps matches TRBD1 (5 bases). This CDR3 region has 15 residues. Trimming removed 1 base from V and 3 bases from J, with 10 bases in between. The germline V gene encodes CDR1 SGHAT and CDR2 FQNNGV. CDR3 sequence reads: CASSLAIRDYNEQFF. The CDR3 DNA follows: TGTGCCAGCAGCTTAGCAATCAGGGACTACAATGAGCAGTTCTTC.

V usage is TRBV18 and J usage is TRBJ2-5, with D perhaps being TRBD1 or TRBD2 (6 bases each). Germline V gene lookup returns CDR1 KGHSH and CDR2 LQKENI. There are 13 residues in the CDR3. Trimming took 6 bases from V and 4 from J, leaving 12 bases between them. The DNA of the CDR3 is TGTGCCAGCTCTAAACGGGGGCGAGAGACCCAGTACTTC. Amino acid sequence: CASSKRGRETQYF.

The rearrangement joins TRBV4-1 to TRBJ2-7; D possibly corresponds to TRBD1 (5 bases). Trimming left V 5 bases short and J 0 bases short, with 14 bases between. The germline V gene has CDR1 MGHRA and CDR2 YSYEKL. The CDR3 has 15 residues. The CDR3 DNA reads TGCGCCAGCAGCTTAGTGGAGCAGGGCTCCTACGAGCAGTACTTC. This encodes CASSLVEQGSYEQYF.

V is TRBV19 and J is TRBJ1-1; D is ambiguous. Trimming cost V 6 bases and J 0 bases, with 8 bases left between them. This CDR3 spans 13 amino acids. Per the germline V gene, CDR1 is LNHDA and CDR2 is SQIVND (reference sequence). The CDR3, as DNA: TGTGCCAGTAGGGGCAGGCTGAACACTGAAGCTTTCTTT. Translation: CASRGRLNTEAFF.

The chain combines TRBV5-6 with TRBJ1-1; 8 bases line up with TRBD1. This CDR3 has 17 residues. V shed 4 bases and J 2 bases; nucleotides not matched to a gene: 13. Germline CDR1 and CDR2: SGHDT and YYEEEE. CDR3 residues: CASSAVPGQVANTEAFF. The CDR3 DNA follows: TGTGCCAGCAGCGCCGTCCCGGGACAGGTCGCTAACACTGAAGCTTTCTTT.

The chain is built from TRBV2 and TRBJ2-7; 7 nucleotides line up with TRBD2. The V gene end was trimmed by 8 bases and the J gene end by 6 bases; junction bases not matched to a gene: 10. Germline V gene sequence: CDR1 SNHLY, CDR2 FYNNEI. This CDR3 is built from 13 residues. As DNA, the CDR3 is TGTGCCAGCCGGGGGGACCGCCGGGTCGAGCAGTACTTC. Its translation: CASRGDRRVEQYF.

The chain recombines TRBV6-5 with TRBJ2-5, with TRBD2 matching over 13 bases. The CDR3 consists of 14 residues. Germline V gene sequence: CDR1 MNHEY, CDR2 SVGAGI. V gave up 10 bases and J gave up 5 bases; unmatched junction bases: 7. CDR3 DNA sequence: TGTGCCACCAGGGGACTAGCGGGACGGGAGACCCAGTACTTC. Encoded protein: CATRGLAGRETQYF.

The chain joins TRBV11-2 to TRBJ2-1; no firm D call. With 6 bases removed from V and 9 bases from J, the gap between germline ends came to 15 bases. The CDR3 has 13 residues. Germline V gene data show CDR1 as SGHAT and CDR2 as FQNNGV. The CDR3 reads CASSFGPEAEQFF. As DNA, the CDR3 is TGTGCCAGCAGTTTCGGACCCGAGGCTGAGCAGTTCTTC.

The chain links TRBV27 to TRBJ2-2; no definite D call. Germline values: CDR1 MNHEY, CDR2 SMNVEV (reference sequence). The V gene lost 6 bases and the J gene lost 2 bases, with 7 bases spanning the gap. CDR3 size: 13 residues. CDR3 sequence: CASRQQNTGELFF. CDR3 coding DNA: TGTGCCAGCAGACAGCAAAACACCGGGGAGCTGTTTTTT.

The gene calls are TRBV18 and TRBJ2-7, with D hard to call. The ends were cut back, 8 bases at V and 4 bases at J, with 9 bases in the middle. CDR1 is KGHSH and CDR2 is LQKENI in the germline V gene. This CDR3 spans 11 amino acids. CDR3 sequence: CASTASYEQYF. In DNA, the CDR3 is TGTGCCAGCACCGCCTCATACGAGCAGTACTTC.

The sample holds one count of this clone. The V and J genes are TRBV4-3 and TRBJ2-7; no definite D call. Germline lookup yields CDR1 LGHNA and CDR2 YSLEER. Trimming removed 0 bases at V and 4 bases at J, with 7 bases between. CDR3 length: 13 residues. In DNA, the CDR3 is TGCGCCAGCAGCCAAGAACGTCGGTACGAGCAGTACTTC. This encodes CASSQERRYEQYF.

V gene TRBV7-2 combines with J gene TRBJ2-1, with 8 bases lining up with TRBD1. The V gene end was trimmed by 5 bases and the J gene end by 8 bases; junction bases not matched to a gene: 11. This CDR3 comprises 15 residues. CDR1 SGHTA and CDR2 FQGNSA come from the germline V gene. The CDR3 nucleotides read TGTGCCAGCAGCCTCCGACAGGGGAACGGGTATGAGCAGTTCTTC. Amino acids: CASSLRQGNGYEQFF.

This chain connects TRBV10-3 to TRBJ2-2; TRBD1 agrees at 9 bases. This CDR3 spans 16 amino acids. The V gene's germline CDR1 is ENHRY and CDR2 SYGVKD. Unmatched junction bases numbered 11, after V lost 6 bases and J lost 6 bases. For the CDR3, the DNA is TGTGCCATCAGCCCGGGACAGGGAGTCGTTGCCGGGGAGCTGTTTTTT. It encodes CAISPGQGVVAGELFF.

The chain couples TRBV5-1 to TRBJ2-7; D remains unclear. Germline CDR1 is SGHRS and CDR2 is YFSETQ. The CDR3 has 19 residues. The V and J ends lost 4 bases and 4 bases respectively, with 30 bases between them. In DNA, the CDR3 is TGCGCCAGCAGCGGGAAATCAGTTGTGAAAGGCATTATTCGTTACGAGCAGTACTTC. The encoded protein is CASSGKSVVKGIIRYEQYF.

The rearrangement links TRBV9 to TRBJ2-2; 8 nucleotides match TRBD2. Germline-derived CDR1 and CDR2 are SGDLS and YYNGEE. The CDR3 consists of 16 residues. V lost 4 bases and J lost 2; bases outside the gene matches: 7. CDR3 DNA: TGTGCCAGCAGCCCCCCGGGAGGGACTAACACCGGGGAGCTGTTTTTT. Its protein is CASSPPGGTNTGELFF.

The chain joins TRBV27 to TRBJ1-4; D is uncertain. Germline CDR1 and CDR2: MNHEY and SMNVEV (reference sequence). Between the trimmed V and J ends, which lost 10 bases and 1 base, there was a span of 10 bases. The CDR3 extends over 13 amino acids. The CDR3 protein is CATSKGTNEKLFF. The CDR3 nucleotides read TGTGCCACCTCGAAGGGAACTAATGAAAAACTGTTTTTT.